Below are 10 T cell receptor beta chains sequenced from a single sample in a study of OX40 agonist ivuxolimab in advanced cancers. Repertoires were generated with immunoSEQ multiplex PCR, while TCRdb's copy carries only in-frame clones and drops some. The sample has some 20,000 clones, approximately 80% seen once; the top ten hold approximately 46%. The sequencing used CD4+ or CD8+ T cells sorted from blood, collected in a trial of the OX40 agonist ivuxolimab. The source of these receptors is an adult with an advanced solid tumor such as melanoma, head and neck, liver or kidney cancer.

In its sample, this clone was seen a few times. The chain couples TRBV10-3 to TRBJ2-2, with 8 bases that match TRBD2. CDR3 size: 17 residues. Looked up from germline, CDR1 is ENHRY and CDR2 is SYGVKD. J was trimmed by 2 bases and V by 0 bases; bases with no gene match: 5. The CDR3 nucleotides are TGTGCCATCAGTGAGTCCCCGACTAGCGACAACACCGGGGAGCTGTTTTTT. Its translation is CAISESPTSDNTGELFF.

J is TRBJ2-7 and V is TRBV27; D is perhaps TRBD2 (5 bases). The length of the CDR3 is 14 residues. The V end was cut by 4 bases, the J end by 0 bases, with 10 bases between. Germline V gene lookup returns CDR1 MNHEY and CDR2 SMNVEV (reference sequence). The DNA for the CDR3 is TGTGCCAGCAGTTACAGTGGGAGCTCCTACGAGCAGTACTTC. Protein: CASSYSGSSYEQYF.

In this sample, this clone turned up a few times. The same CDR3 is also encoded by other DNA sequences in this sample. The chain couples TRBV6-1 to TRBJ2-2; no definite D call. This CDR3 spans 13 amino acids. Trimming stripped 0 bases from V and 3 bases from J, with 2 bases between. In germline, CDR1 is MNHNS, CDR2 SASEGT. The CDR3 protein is CASSEADTGELFF. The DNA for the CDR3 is TGTGCCAGCAGTGAAGCTGACACCGGGGAGCTGTTTTTT.

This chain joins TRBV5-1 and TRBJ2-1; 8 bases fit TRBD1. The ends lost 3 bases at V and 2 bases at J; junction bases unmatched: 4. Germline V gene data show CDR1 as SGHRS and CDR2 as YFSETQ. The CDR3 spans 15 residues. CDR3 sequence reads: CASSSGTGTYNEQFF. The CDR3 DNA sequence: TGCGCCAGCAGCTCCGGGACAGGCACCTACAATGAGCAGTTCTTC.

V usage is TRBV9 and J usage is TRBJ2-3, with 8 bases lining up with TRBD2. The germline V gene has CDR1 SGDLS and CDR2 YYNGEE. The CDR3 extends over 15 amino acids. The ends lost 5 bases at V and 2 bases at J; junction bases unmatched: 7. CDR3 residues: CASRPGGGLTDTQYF. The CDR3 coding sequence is TGTGCCAGCAGGCCCGGGGGGGGGCTCACAGATACGCAGTATTTT.

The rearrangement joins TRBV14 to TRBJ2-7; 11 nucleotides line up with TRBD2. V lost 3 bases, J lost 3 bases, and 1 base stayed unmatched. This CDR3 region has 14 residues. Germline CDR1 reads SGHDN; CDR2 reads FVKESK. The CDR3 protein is CASSQGLAVYEQYF. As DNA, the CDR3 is TGTGCCAGCAGCCAGGGACTAGCGGTCTACGAGCAGTACTTC.

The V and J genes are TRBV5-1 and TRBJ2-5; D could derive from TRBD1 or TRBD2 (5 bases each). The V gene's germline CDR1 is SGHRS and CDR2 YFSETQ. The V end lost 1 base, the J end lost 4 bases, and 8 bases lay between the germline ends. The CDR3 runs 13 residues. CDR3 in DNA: TGCGCCAGCAGCTTGCGTGGGGGAGAGACCCAGTACTTC. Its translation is CASSLRGGETQYF. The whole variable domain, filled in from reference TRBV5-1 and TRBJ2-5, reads KAGVTQTPRYLIKTRGQQVTLSCSPISGHRSVSWYQQTPGQGLQFLFEYFSETQRNKGNFPGRFSGRQFSNSRSEMNVSTLELGDSALYLCASSLRGGETQYFGPGTRLLVL.

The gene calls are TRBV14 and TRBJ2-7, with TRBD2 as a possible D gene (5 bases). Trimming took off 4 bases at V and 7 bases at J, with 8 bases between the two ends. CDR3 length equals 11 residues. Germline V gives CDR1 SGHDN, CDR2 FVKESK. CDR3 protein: CASSLSGEQYF. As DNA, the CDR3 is TGTGCCAGCAGCCTTTCGGGGGAGCAGTACTTC.

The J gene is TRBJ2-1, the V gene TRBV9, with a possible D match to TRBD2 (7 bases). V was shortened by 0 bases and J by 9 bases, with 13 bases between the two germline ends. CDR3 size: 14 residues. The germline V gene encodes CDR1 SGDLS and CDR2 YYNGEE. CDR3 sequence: CASSVGGRGAEQFF. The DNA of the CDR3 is TGTGCCAGCAGCGTAGGAGGTCGGGGGGCTGAGCAGTTCTTC.

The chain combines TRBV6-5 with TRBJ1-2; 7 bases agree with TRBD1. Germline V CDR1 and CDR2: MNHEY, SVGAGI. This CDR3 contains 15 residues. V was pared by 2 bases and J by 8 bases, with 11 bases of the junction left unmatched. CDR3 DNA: TGTGCCAGCAGTTACGGATTGACAGGGAAAGGCGGCTACACCTTC. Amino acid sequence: CASSYGLTGKGGYTF.